Listed below are T cell receptor beta chains from one sample, sequenced in a study of shared clonotypes between healthy human individuals. TCRdb's table, derived via immunoSEQ multiplex PCR, lists solely in-frame clones and lacks some. The sample comprises more than 450,000 clones, roughly 78% of which are singletons, and 10% to 15% rests with the top ten. Sequenced sample: PBMCs. The source of these receptors is a woman between 40 and 55 years old in good health. Some clones in this sample may be carry-over from other donors' samples. The conserved cysteine and the conserved F or W are not part of the CDR3 here.

>TRBV28|TRBJ2-5
ASSPLDRDQETQY
>TRBV18|TRBJ2-2
ASSGLAPNTGELF
>TRBV7-2|TRBJ2-3
ASSITDTQY
>TRBV7-9|TRBJ1-5
ANSFPKTWGYSNQPQH
>TRBV6-5|TRBJ2-5
ASSWGYTTGTQY
>TRBV5-6|TRBJ2-3
ASSPGTSGSLSTDTQY
>TRBV28|TRBJ2-5
ASSLNVGAGMETQY
>TRBV2|TRBJ2-5
ASLTGGLKTQY
>TRBV25-1|TRBJ1-2
AATGTGYGYT
>TRBV5-1|TRBJ1-2
ASSLGGEMVDGYT
>TRBV30|TRBJ2-2
AYRQHYTGELF
>TRBV28|TRBJ2-3
ASRKGGTDTQY
>TRBV5-1|TRBJ2-7
ASSLGVASYEQY
>TRBV7-2|TRBJ2-1
ASSPRLAGALGEQF
>TRBV6-5|TRBJ2-5
ASSLRGETQY
>TRBV7-2|TRBJ2-3
ASSLDTFTDTQY
>TRBV5-1|TRBJ1-5
ASSLAGPHSNQPQH
>TRBV6-1|TRBJ1-1
ASSEQGWNTEAF
>TRBV6-5|TRBJ1-2
ASKSGKYGYT
>TRBV28|TRBJ1-2
ASSFDSYGYT
>TRBV19|TRBJ1-2
ASSIGGNYGYT
>TRBV29-1|TRBJ2-2
SVAEVGTGELF
>TRBV30|TRBJ2-3
AWSAGLANTDTQY
>TRBV28|TRBJ2-1
ASSPPAGGSSYNEQF
>TRBV7-9|TRBJ2-5
ASSLMPGLQETQY
>TRBV27|TRBJ1-6
ASSFWGSPLH
>TRBV7-9|TRBJ1-2
ASSLTGLPNGYT
>TRBV11-3|TRBJ2-7
ASSLDRGAGEQY